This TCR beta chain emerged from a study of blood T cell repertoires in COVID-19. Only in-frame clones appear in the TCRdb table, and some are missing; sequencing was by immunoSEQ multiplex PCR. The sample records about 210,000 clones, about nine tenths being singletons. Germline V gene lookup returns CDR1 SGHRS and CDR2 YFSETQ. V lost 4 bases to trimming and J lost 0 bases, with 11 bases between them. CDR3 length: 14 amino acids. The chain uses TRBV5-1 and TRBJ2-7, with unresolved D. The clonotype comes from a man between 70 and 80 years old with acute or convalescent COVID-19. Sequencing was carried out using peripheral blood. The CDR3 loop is CASSVPTGSYEQYF. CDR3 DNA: TGCGCCAGCAGCGTCCCCACCGGCTCCTACGAGCAGTACTTC.